The 21 T cell receptor beta chains below were found in one sample sequenced in a study of T cells after posttransplantation cyclophosphamide. Clones were sequenced by immunoSEQ multiplex PCR, and TCRdb holds only the in-frame ones, with some missing. Here the sample spans roughly 24,000 clones, about 90% being singletons. Sampled 1 year posttransplant, controls received myeloablative marrow transplants, methotrexate and a calcineurin inhibitor. Sequences were derived from PBMCs, sampled after an allogeneic stem cell transplant with a calcineurin inhibitor and methotrexate. All receptors come from a female patient aged 45-60 years who received an allogeneic stem cell transplant from an unrelated donor, was CMV-positive, and had chronic GVHD only. Among the T cells, some may be from the graft donor.

The chain combines TRBV30 with TRBJ1-2; D ambiguous. The CDR3 contains 14 residues. CDR1 and CDR2 from the germline V gene are GTSNPN and SVGIG (reference sequence). Trimming stripped 3 bases from V and 8 bases from J, with 19 bases between. CDR3 amino acids: CAWRAPYRKGGYTF. The DNA for the CDR3 is TGTGCCTGGAGAGCTCCATACAGAAAAGGCGGCTACACCTTC.

The rearrangement joins TRBV4-2 to TRBJ2-5; a weak D match, TRBD1 (6 bases). The J call may be mistaken, given a closer DNA end match to TRBJ2-7. The germline V gene has CDR1 LGHNA and CDR2 YNFKEQ. This CDR3 spans 16 amino acids. CDR3: CASSQGLWTANYEQYF. The CDR3 region has the DNA TGTGCCAGCAGCCAAGGCCTTTGGACAGCAAACTACGAGCAGTACTTC.

The rearrangement joins TRBV19 to TRBJ1-6; 8 nucleotides agree with TRBD1. V gave up 3 bases and J gave up 7 bases; unmatched junction bases: 8. The germline V gene has CDR1 LNHDA and CDR2 SQIVND (reference sequence). The CDR3 runs to 16 residues. CDR3 DNA sequence: TGTGCCAGTAGTATCTTACCTGGACAGGGCAATTCACCCCTCCACTTT. Translating it yields CASSILPGQGNSPLHF.

V gene TRBV18 combines with J gene TRBJ2-5; 9 bases are shared with TRBD2. From germline, CDR1 is KGHSH and CDR2 LQKENI. The ends lost 2 bases at V and 2 bases at J; junction bases unmatched: 0. The CDR3 contains 14 residues. CDR3 DNA: TGTGCCAGCTCACCAACTAGCGGGCAAGAGACCCAGTACTTC. Translation gives CASSPTSGQETQYF.

The chain recombines TRBV4-2 with TRBJ2-2; 8 bases agree with TRBD1. In germline, CDR1 is LGHNA, CDR2 YNFKEQ. V shed 2 bases and J 3 bases; nucleotides not matched to a gene: 2. This CDR3 has 15 amino acids. The CDR3 loop is CASSQTGGDTGELFF. The CDR3 region has the DNA TGTGCCAGCAGCCAAACAGGGGGTGACACCGGGGAGCTGTTTTTT.

This chain links TRBV28 with TRBJ1-2; 9 bases match TRBD1. This CDR3 is built from 15 residues. Germline-derived CDR1 and CDR2 are MDHEN and SYDVKM. Trimming took 3 bases from V and 5 from J; bases not matched to a gene: 7. CDR3 sequence reads: CASSLTGGRGYGYTF. CDR3 sequence (DNA): TGTGCCAGCAGTTTGACAGGGGGGCGAGGGTATGGCTACACCTTC.

This clone was observed a few times. The V call is TRBV10-3, the J call TRBJ1-1; tentative D call: TRBD1 (6 bases). The germline CDR1 and CDR2 sequences are ENHRY and SYGVKD. Trimming stripped 8 bases from V and 4 bases from J, with 11 bases between. The CDR3 totals 12 residues. The CDR3 DNA is TGTGCCATCCTCGGACAGTCCACTGAAGCTTTCTTT. It yields the protein CAILGQSTEAFF.

This chain joins TRBV4-1 and TRBJ1-5; possibly TRBD1 for D (5 bases). The germline V gene has CDR1 MGHRA and CDR2 YSYEKL. Trimming left V 4 bases short and J 6 bases short, with 19 bases between. The length of the CDR3 is 16 residues. CDR3 nucleotide sequence: TGCGCCAGCAGCCGAATCCATAATACAGGATTTCAGCCCCAGCATTTT. Protein: CASSRIHNTGFQPQHF.

This clone has more than one count but fewer than ten. The genes are TRBV7-9 and TRBJ1-1; D is unclear. V was pared by 8 bases and J by 1 base, with 11 bases between. The CDR3 spans 13 residues. In germline, CDR1 is SEHNR, CDR2 FQNEAQ (reference sequence). The CDR3 nucleotides read TGTGCCAGCGCACTCAGACAGAACACTGAAGCTTTCTTT. It encodes CASALRQNTEAFF.

This chain uses TRBV25-1 with TRBJ2-7, with 7 positions matching TRBD2. Germline assignment: CDR1 MGHDK and CDR2 SYGVNS. The trim removed 7 bases at V and 6 bases at J, leaving 12 bases unmatched. This CDR3 has 14 residues. This CDR3 reads CASTSPGGGVEQYF. For the CDR3, the DNA is TGTGCCAGCACCTCTCCGGGGGGTGGAGTCGAGCAGTACTTC.

The chain employs TRBV5-4 and TRBJ2-7; 9 bases are a match to TRBD2. The CDR3 is 15 amino acids. V was clipped by 4 bases and J by 3 bases; unmatched bases: 8. CDR1 SGHNT and CDR2 YYREEE come from the germline V gene (reference sequence). The CDR3 sequence is CASSRGLAGVYEQYF. The DNA of the CDR3 is TGTGCCAGCAGCCGAGGATTAGCGGGAGTCTACGAGCAGTACTTC.

The genes are TRBV6-4 and TRBJ1-2, with D possibly TRBD1 on 5 matching bases. Germline V gives CDR1 MRHNA, CDR2 SNTAGT. V was shortened by 5 bases and J by 0 bases, with 13 bases between the two germline ends. The CDR3 sequence is 15 residues long. CDR3 nucleotide sequence: TGTGCCAGCAGTCCCGAAGGGGCCGCTAACTATGGCTACACCTTC. The encoded protein is CASSPEGAANYGYTF.

The chain couples TRBV7-2 to TRBJ2-2, with D hard to call. The end of the DNA aligns better with TRBJ1-3, so the J call may be wrong. The CDR3 is 16 residues long. Germline V CDR1 and CDR2: SGHTA, FQGNSA. The CDR3 here is CASSLTTVSSGNTIYF. The CDR3 nucleotides read TGTGCCAGCAGCTTAACTACGGTGAGCTCTGGAAACACCATATATTTT.

This chain uses TRBV5-4 with TRBJ2-1; 11 bases agree with TRBD2. The CDR3 extends over 17 amino acids. Trimming took 0 bases from V and 6 from J; bases not matched to a gene: 8. CDR1 and CDR2 (germline): SGHNT, YYREEE (reference sequence). The CDR3 coding sequence is TGTGCCAGCAGCTTGGGAGGGGCTAGCGGGGGGCCCAATGAGCAGTTCTTC. Translation gives CASSLGGASGGPNEQFF.

The chain couples TRBV30 to TRBJ1-1; 8 nucleotides agree with TRBD1. The germline gives CDR1 GTSNPN, CDR2 SVGIG (reference sequence). V was clipped by 3 bases and J by 6 bases; unmatched bases: 9. The CDR3 has 14 residues. The CDR3 nucleotides read TGTGCCTGGAGCATCACCAGGGGGCTCGCTGAAGCTTTCTTT. The encoded protein is CAWSITRGLAEAFF.

The chain links TRBV9 to TRBJ2-1, with 12 nucleotides matching TRBD2. Per germline, CDR1 SGDLS and CDR2 YYNGEE. V shed 0 bases and J 13 bases; nucleotides not matched to a gene: 5. The CDR3 sequence is 14 residues long. CDR3 sequence: CASSVDTSGRSQFF. The CDR3 region has the DNA TGTGCCAGCAGCGTAGATACTAGCGGGAGGTCCCAGTTCTTC.

The chain uses TRBV6-5 and TRBJ1-5, with D uncertain. Trimming took 6 bases from V and 4 from J, leaving 7 bases between them. From germline, CDR1 is MNHEY and CDR2 SVGAGI. The CDR3 loop spans 12 amino acids. As DNA, the CDR3 is TGTGCCAGCAGGCCTAGTAATCAGCCCCAGCATTTT. It yields the protein CASRPSNQPQHF.

The J gene is TRBJ2-7, the V gene TRBV10-3; 7 nucleotides match TRBD1. Germline V gene sequence: CDR1 ENHRY, CDR2 SYGVKD. This CDR3 spans 11 amino acids. The V segment lost 6 bases and the J segment 6 bases; nucleotides outside the gene matches: 2. The DNA for the CDR3 is TGTGCCATCAGAACAGGGGCCGAGCAGTACTTC. Translation: CAIRTGAEQYF.

The gene calls are TRBV30 and TRBJ1-1, with 8 bases aligning to TRBD1. CDR3 length: 15 amino acids. V was pared by 5 bases and J by 0 bases, with 8 bases of the junction left unmatched. Germline assignment: CDR1 GTSNPN and CDR2 SVGIG (reference sequence). CDR3 amino acids: CAWELRDRLNTEAFF. CDR3 sequence (DNA): TGTGCCTGGGAGCTCCGGGACAGGTTGAACACTGAAGCTTTCTTT.

This CDR3 reads CASSFSDRQVSNTEAFF. Written as DNA, the CDR3 is TGCGCCAGCAGCTTTTCGGACAGACAGGTTTCGAACACTGAAGCTTTCTTT. J is TRBJ1-1 and V is TRBV5-1, with D possibly matching TRBD1 (6 bases). V was shortened by 2 bases and J by 1 base, with 18 bases between the two germline ends. The CDR3 has 17 residues. CDR1 and CDR2 (germline): SGHRS, YFSETQ.

The chain employs TRBV4-2 and TRBJ2-5; 16 bases map to TRBD2. Per germline, CDR1 LGHNA and CDR2 YNFKEQ. V shed 4 bases and J 5 bases; nucleotides not matched to a gene: 4. The CDR3 totals 16 residues. The CDR3 DNA is TGTGCCAGCAGCCCGGGACTAGCGGGAGGGGGGGAGACCCAGTACTTC. Amino acids: CASSPGLAGGGETQYF.